The entry below gives a single T cell receptor beta chain sequence along with its context. The antigen remains unidentified. This sample was included in a study of OX40 agonist ivuxolimab in advanced cancers. Study observations and caveats: Certain nonresponders additionally had low normalized T-cell clonal expansion. Within 6 weeks, CD4+ and CD8+ blood T cells expanded clonally at 0.1 to 3.0 mg/kg.

Here immunoSEQ multiplex PCR was the method, and the copy in TCRdb shows in-frame clones only, minus some. Among tens of thousands of clones listed, nearly 90% were seen once. Systemic immunosuppression or a history of autoimmune disease excluded patients. Germline V gene lookup returns CDR1 LNHDA and CDR2 SQIVND (reference sequence). The ends lost 7 bases at V and 6 bases at J; junction bases unmatched: 5. The CDR3 has 13 amino acids. The sample was CD4+ or CD8+ T cells sorted from blood, taken in a trial of the OX40 agonist ivuxolimab. The rearrangement joins TRBV19 to TRBJ2-3, with TRBD1 identical over 9 bases. The clonotype originates from an adult with an advanced solid tumor such as melanoma, head and neck, liver or kidney cancer. DNA for the CDR3: TGTGCCAGTAAGGCACAGGGGGCCGATACGCAGTATTTT. Its translation: CASKAQGADTQYF.